This T cell receptor (beta chain) was captured by sequencing in a study of Tregs in tolerant kidney transplant recipients. V was pared by 2 bases and J by 2 bases, with 6 bases of the junction left unmatched. CDR3 length equals 17 residues. Per germline, CDR1 MNHEY and CDR2 SMNVEV (reference sequence). Method: immunoSEQ multiplex PCR; TCRdb's copy keeps in-frame clones and lacks some. The sample carries some 55,000 clones, around four fifths recorded once. V gene TRBV27 combines with J gene TRBJ2-7; TRBD2 matches 13 bases. Input material: CD4+ T cells from blood. This TCR was sampled from a human donor in good health. The CDR3 is CASSLGGTSGITYEQYF. The CDR3 nucleotides are TGTGCCAGCAGTTTAGGGGGGACTAGCGGGATCACCTACGAGCAGTACTTC.